Detailed here is one T cell receptor beta chain. These data come from a study of control samples from healthy donors and cancer patients. The germline V gene has CDR1 SGHKS and CDR2 YYEKEE (reference sequence). The V end was cut by 3 bases, the J end by 6 bases, with 13 bases between. CDR3 size: 14 residues. The table came from immunoSEQ multiplex PCR; TCRdb's copy has only in-frame clones and leaves some out. The table shows tens of thousands of clones, with 88% occurring only once. Sequencing was done on a sample of blood. The clonotype was recovered from a woman in her seventies in good health. The chain recombines TRBV5-5 with TRBJ2-1, with D maybe TRBD2 (6 bases). CDR3 residues: CASSSGGVGNEQFF. Here the CDR3 DNA reads TGTGCCAGCAGCTCAGGAGGGGTGGGCAATGAGCAGTTCTTC.